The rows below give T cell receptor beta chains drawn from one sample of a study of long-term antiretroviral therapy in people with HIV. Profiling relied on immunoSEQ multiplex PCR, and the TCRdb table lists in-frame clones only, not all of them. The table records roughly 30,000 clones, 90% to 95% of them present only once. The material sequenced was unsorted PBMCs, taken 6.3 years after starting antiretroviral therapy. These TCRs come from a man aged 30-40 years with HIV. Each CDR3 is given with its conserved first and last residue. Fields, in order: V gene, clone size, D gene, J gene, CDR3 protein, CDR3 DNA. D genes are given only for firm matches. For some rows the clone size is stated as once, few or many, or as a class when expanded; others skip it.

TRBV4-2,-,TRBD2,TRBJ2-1,CASSQGITGAGRGEQFF,TGTGCCAGCAGCCAAGGAATAACGGGAGCGGGACGAGGTGAGCAGTTCTTC
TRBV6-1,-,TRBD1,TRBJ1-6,CASSGQGAESPLHF,TGTGCCAGCAGTGGACAGGGGGCAGAATCACCCCTCCACTTT
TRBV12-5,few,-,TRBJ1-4,CASGFGSYNEKLFF,TGTGCTAGTGGTTTTGGTAGCTATAATGAAAAACTGTTTTTT
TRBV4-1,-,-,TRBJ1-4,CASSQVITEKLFF,TGCGCCAGCAGCCAAGTCATCACGGAAAAACTGTTTTTT
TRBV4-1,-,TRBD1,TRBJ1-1,CASSSIGQGSTEAFF,TGCGCCAGCAGCTCGATAGGACAGGGAAGTACTGAAGCTTTCTTT
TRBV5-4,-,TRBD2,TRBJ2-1,CASSREGLGSGKPGDEQFF,TGTGCCAGCAGCCGGGAGGGGTTGGGTAGCGGGAAACCGGGAGATGAGCAGTTCTTC
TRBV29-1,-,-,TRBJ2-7,CSAARTLFYEQYF,TGCAGCGCTGCCAGGACCCTCTTCTACGAGCAGTACTTC
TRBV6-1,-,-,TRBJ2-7,CASSARSGGEQYF,TGTGCCAGCAGCGCCCGGTCAGGAGGCGAGCAGTACTTC
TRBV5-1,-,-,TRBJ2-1,CASGRGSVGNEQFF,TGCGCCAGCGGTAGAGGGTCGGTCGGCAATGAGCAGTTCTTC
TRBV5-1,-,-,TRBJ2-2,CASSLSPVGTGELFF,TGCGCCAGCAGCTTGTCCCCAGTGGGAACCGGGGAGCTGTTTTTT
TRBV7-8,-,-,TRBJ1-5,CASSFNRGISNQPQHF,TGTGCCAGCAGCTTTAATCGGGGGATTAGCAATCAGCCCCAGCATTTT
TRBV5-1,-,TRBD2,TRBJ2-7,CASSNSGTLAGCYF,TGCGCCAGCAGCAACTCGGGCACACTAGCGGGATGCTACTTC
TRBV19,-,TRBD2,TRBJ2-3,CASSPGLAGATDTQYF,TGTGCCAGTAGCCCGGGACTAGCGGGAGCGACAGATACGCAGTATTTT
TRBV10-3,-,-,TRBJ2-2,CAISEGKGGNTGELFF,TGTGCCATCAGTGAAGGGAAGGGCGGGAACACCGGGGAGCTGTTTTTT
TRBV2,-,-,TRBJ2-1,CASRRGNEQFF,TGTGCCAGCAGGAGGGGTAATGAGCAGTTCTTC
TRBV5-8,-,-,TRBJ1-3,CASSLAGGVFGNTIYF,TGTGCCAGCAGCTTGGCCGGAGGGGTCTTTGGAAACACCATATATTTT
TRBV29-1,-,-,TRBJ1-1,CSALDQLEAFF,TGCAGCGCCCTAGACCAATTGGAAGCTTTCTTT
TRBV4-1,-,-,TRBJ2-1,CASKVLVGDHNEQFF,TGCGCCAGCAAGGTGTTAGTAGGGGACCACAATGAGCAGTTCTTC
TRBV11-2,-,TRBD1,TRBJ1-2,CASSLGGQGYGYTF,TGTGCCAGCAGCTTGGGTGGACAGGGTTATGGCTACACCTTC
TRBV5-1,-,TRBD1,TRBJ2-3,CASSLDRGTDAQYF,TGCGCCAGCAGCTTGGACAGGGGCACAGATGCGCAGTATTTT
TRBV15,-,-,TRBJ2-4,CATSRDVARGGKNIQYF,TGTGCCACCAGCAGAGACGTCGCCAGGGGGGGAAAAAACATTCAGTACTTC
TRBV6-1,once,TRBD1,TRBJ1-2,CASKTGNNYGYTF,TGTGCCAGTAAGACAGGGAATAACTATGGCTACACCTTC
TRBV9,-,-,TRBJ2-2,CASKDPNTGELFF,TGTGCCAGCAAGGACCCAAACACCGGGGAGCTGTTTTTT
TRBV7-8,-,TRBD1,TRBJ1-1,CASSRTETGYSEAFF,TGTGCCAGCAGCCGAACGGAGACAGGGTATAGTGAAGCTTTCTTT
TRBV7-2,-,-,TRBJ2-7,CASSLASNPYEQYF,TGTGCCAGCAGCTTAGCCTCGAACCCCTACGAGCAGTACTTC
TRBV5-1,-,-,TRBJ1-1,CASSSGQREAFF,TGCGCCAGCAGCTCCGGACAGCGTGAAGCTTTCTTT
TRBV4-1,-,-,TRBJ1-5,CASSQDGGIGNQPQHF,TGCGCCAGCAGCCAAGATGGGGGGATAGGCAATCAGCCCCAGCATTTT
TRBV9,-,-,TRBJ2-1,CASSVSRDSRSYNEQFF,TGTGCCAGCAGCGTCAGCCGTGACTCTAGATCCTACAATGAGCAGTTCTTC
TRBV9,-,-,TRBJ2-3,CASSGLLEGTDTQYF,TGTGCCAGCAGCGGACTACTAGAGGGCACAGATACGCAGTATTTT
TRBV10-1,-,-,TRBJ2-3,CASSPRWDTQYF,TGCGCCAGCAGTCCCCGGTGGGATACGCAGTATTTT
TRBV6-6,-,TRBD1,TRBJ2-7,CASSYPGTGLAEQYF,TGTGCCAGCAGTTACCCCGGGACAGGGCTAGCCGAGCAGTACTTC
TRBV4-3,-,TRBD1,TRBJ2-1,CASSLGQGAGYEQFF,TGCGCCAGCAGCCTCGGACAGGGGGCGGGATATGAGCAGTTCTTC
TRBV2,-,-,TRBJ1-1,CASRSSGYPNTEAFF,TGTGCCAGCAGGTCATCCGGATATCCGAACACTGAAGCTTTCTTT
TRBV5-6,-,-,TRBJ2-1,CASSRGAREQFF,TGTGCCAGCAGCCGAGGAGCCCGGGAGCAGTTCTTC
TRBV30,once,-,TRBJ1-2,CAWSVGGGIYGYTF,TGTGCCTGGAGTGTAGGGGGTGGGATCTACGGCTACACCTTC
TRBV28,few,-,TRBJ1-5,CASSFPPIYSNQPQHF,TGTGCCAGCAGTTTCCCCCCTATTTATAGCAATCAGCCCCAGCATTTT
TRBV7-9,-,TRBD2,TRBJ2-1,CASSMGLAGSSYNEQFF,TGTGCCAGCAGTATGGGGCTAGCGGGTAGCTCCTACAATGAGCAGTTCTTC
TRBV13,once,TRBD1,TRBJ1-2,CASSSGTGNYGYTF,TGTGCCAGCAGCTCCGGGACAGGGAACTATGGCTACACCTTC
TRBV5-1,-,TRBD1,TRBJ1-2,CASSPAQQGPYGYTF,TGCGCCAGCAGCCCGGCTCAACAGGGGCCCTATGGCTACACCTTC
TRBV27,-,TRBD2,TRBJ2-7,CANHLAGGNYEQYF,TGTGCCAACCACCTAGCGGGGGGTAACTACGAGCAGTACTTC
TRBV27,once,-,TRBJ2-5,CASSGRTEETQYF,TGTGCCAGCAGCGGTCGGACAGAGGAGACCCAGTACTTC
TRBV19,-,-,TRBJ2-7,CASTPSNRASYEQYF,TGTGCCAGTACCCCATCTAACAGGGCTTCCTACGAGCAGTACTTC
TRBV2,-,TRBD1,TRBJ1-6,CASSADRGNSPLHF,TGTGCCAGCAGCGCGGACAGGGGGAATTCACCCCTCCACTTT
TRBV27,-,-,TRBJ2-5,CASSSLETQYF,TGTGCCAGCAGTTCTTTAGAGACCCAGTACTTC
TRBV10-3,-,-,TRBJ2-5,CAISERTGMRETQYF,TGTGCCATCAGTGAGCGTACAGGGATGCGGGAGACCCAGTACTTC
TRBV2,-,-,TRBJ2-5,CASSGNGGGETQYF,TGTGCCAGCAGTGGAAACGGGGGTGGGGAGACCCAGTACTTC
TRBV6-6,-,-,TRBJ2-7,CASSYSARSLEQYF,TGTGCCAGCAGTTACTCGGCCAGGTCCCTCGAGCAGTACTTC
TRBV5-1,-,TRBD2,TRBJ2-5,CASSLTGTSGETQYF,TGCGCCAGCAGCCTCACCGGGACTAGCGGAGAGACCCAGTACTTC
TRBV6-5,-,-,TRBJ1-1,CASTRTRVGSTEAFF,TGTGCCAGCACCCGGACTCGGGTAGGGAGCACTGAAGCTTTCTTT
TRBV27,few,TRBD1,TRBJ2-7,CASSPDRVSSYEQYF,TGTGCCAGCAGTCCAGACAGGGTTTCTTCCTACGAGCAGTACTTC
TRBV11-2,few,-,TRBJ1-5,CASSLESGSNQPQHF,TGTGCCAGCAGCTTAGAGTCGGGGAGCAATCAGCCCCAGCATTTT
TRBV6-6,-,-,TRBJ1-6,CASSSTGISPLHF,TGTGCCAGCAGTTCCACGGGAATCTCACCCCTCCACTTT
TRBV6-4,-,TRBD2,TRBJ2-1,CASAMSGGAGTEQFF,TGTGCCAGCGCAATGAGCGGGGGGGCAGGGACTGAGCAGTTCTTC